The following is a T cell receptor beta chain sequence with its context. Its target is unknown. The data were taken from a study of T cell responses to AZD1222 COVID-19 vaccine. Study information: Pooling covered second doses at about 4 or about 12 weeks. General study points: Seropositive status at baseline applied to only six AZD1222 recipients. There were repertoire samples only from the period after the peak T cell response. Spike-wide coverage was observed for vaccine-associated CD4 TCRs, with dominant responses at 160-218 and 743-854.

This CDR3 region has 16 residues. CDR1 SGHAT and CDR2 FQNNGV come from the germline V gene. Between the trimmed V and J ends, which lost 1 base and 5 bases, there was a span of 14 bases. Some clones are missing from TCRdb's copy, which holds only in-frame ones; the method was immunoSEQ multiplex PCR. Altogether 110,000 or so clones are present, around 83% being singletons, with the ten largest covering 3% to 3.5%. The chain couples TRBV11-2 to TRBJ2-2; tentative D call: TRBD1 (6 bases). The sequence was obtained from an adult in good health. The source was peripheral blood, collected on day 0 of AZD1222 vaccination. The CDR3 coding sequence is TGTGCCAGCAGCTTAGTGACAGGACCTGGGACCGGGGAGCTGTTTTTT. Translated: CASSLVTGPGTGELFF.